A selection of T cell receptor beta chains follows, all from one sample in a study of CDR3 diversity in severe acne. A single record per CDR3 protein comes from TCRdb applying MiXCR to the PCR reads. This sample has more than 70,000 distinct CDR3 sequences, with approximately 49% found just once. Sequencing was done on a sample of blood. The receptors come from a male donor with severe acne vulgaris. CDR3s include the opening cysteine and the closing phenylalanine or tryptophan. D genes are given only for firm matches. Size is omitted from some rows. Given values are once, few, many or a class for expanded clones.

d_call	v_call	clone_size	j_call	cdr3_aa	cdr3_nt
NA	TRBV6-1	NA	TRBJ2-7	CASSVSAGSPYEQYF	TGTGCCAGCAGTGTATCGGCAGGGTCCCCCTACGAGCAGTACTTC
NA	TRBV10-3	few	TRBJ1-2	CAIGPPEGYTF	TGTGCCATCGGTCCGCCCGAAGGCTACACCTTC
TRBD1	TRBV19	NA	TRBJ2-2	CASSITGDTGELFF	TGTGCCAGTAGTATAACAGGGGACACCGGGGAGCTGTTTTTT
TRBD1	TRBV4-2	once	TRBJ2-7	CASSTRTGREQYF	TGTGCCAGCAGCACCCGGACAGGCCGCGAGCAGTACTTC
TRBD1	TRBV29-1	NA	TRBJ1-1	CSVEEGQGTDFEAFF	TGCAGCGTTGAGGAGGGACAGGGGACGGACTTTGAAGCTTTCTTT
NA	TRBV30	many	TRBJ1-1	CAWSVQGHTEAFF	TGTGCCTGGAGTGTGCAGGGGCACACTGAAGCTTTCTTT
TRBD1	TRBV19	NA	TRBJ2-2	CASRQGAGELFF	TGTGCCAGTAGGCAGGGGGCCGGGGAGCTGTTTTTT
TRBD2	TRBV7-8	NA	TRBJ2-1	CASSSLAGGTNEQFF	TGTGCCAGCAGCTCCCTAGCGGGAGGGACGAATGAGCAGTTCTTC
TRBD1	TRBV4-1	NA	TRBJ1-4	CASSQAGTGNEKLFF	TGCGCCAGCAGCCAGGCCGGGACAGGGAACGAAAAACTGTTTTTT
NA	TRBV6-1	NA	TRBJ2-5	CASRDRTQETQYF	TGTGCCAGCAGAGACAGGACTCAAGAGACCCAGTACTTC
TRBD2	TRBV7-2	NA	TRBJ2-6	CASSLVGLAGGPLSGANVLTF	TGTGCCAGCAGCTTAGTTGGACTAGCGGGAGGGCCCCTCTCTGGGGCCAACGTCCTGACTTTC
NA	TRBV20-1	NA	TRBJ2-3	CSAKKGGGTDTQYF	TGCAGTGCAAAGAAAGGGGGGGGGACAGATACGCAGTATTTT
NA	TRBV11-2	NA	TRBJ2-6	CASSFNSGANVLTF	TGTGCCAGCAGCTTCAACTCTGGGGCCAACGTCCTGACTTTC
NA	TRBV20-1	NA	TRBJ2-4	CSASYHGFVNIQYF	TGCAGTGCTAGTTATCACGGGTTTGTCAACATTCAGTACTTC
NA	TRBV12-3/TRBV12-4	NA	TRBJ1-3	CVSSSRQPTSSSGNTIYF	TGTGTCAGCAGTTCGAGGCAGCCCACCTCAAGCTCTGGAAACACCATATATTTT
TRBD1	TRBV5-6	NA	TRBJ1-1	CARSPPDRGGVTEAFF	TGTGCCAGAAGCCCACCCGACAGGGGAGGGGTCACTGAAGCTTTCTTT
TRBD1	TRBV6-1	NA	TRBJ1-5	CASSFLDRGYGNQPQHF	TGTGCCAGCAGCTTTCTTGACAGGGGGTACGGCAATCAGCCCCAGCATTTT
NA	TRBV4-1	NA	TRBJ2-7	CASSLREDYYEQYF	TGCGCCAGCAGCCTCCGTGAGGACTACTACGAGCAGTACTTC
NA	TRBV7-6	many	TRBJ1-2	CASSLVYGKEDGYTF	TGTGCCAGCAGCTTAGTCTATGGAAAGGAGGATGGCTACACCTTC
NA	TRBV7-6	many	TRBJ2-2	CASSLRGGGATNTGELFF	TGTGCCAGCAGCTTAAGGGGCGGCGGGGCAACGAACACCGGGGAGCTGTTTTTT
NA	TRBV7-6	NA	TRBJ2-7	CASSLDRDHEQYF	TGTGCCAGCAGCTTAGACCGAGACCACGAGCAGTACTTC
TRBD1	TRBV24-1	many	TRBJ1-1	CATSDRQGGESMNTEAFF	TGTGCCACCAGTGACAGACAGGGGGGGGAATCTATGAACACTGAAGCTTTCTTT
NA	TRBV28	NA	TRBJ2-7	CASSSGLRFEQYF	TGTGCCAGCAGTTCGGGACTGCGATTCGAGCAGTACTTC
NA	TRBV14	once	TRBJ2-4	CVSSQDGKAKNIQYF	TGTGTCAGCAGCCAAGATGGGAAAGCCAAAAACATTCAGTACTTC
TRBD2	TRBV7-8	NA	TRBJ2-7	CASSLMGLAVSYEQYF	TGTGCCAGCAGCTTAATGGGACTAGCGGTCTCCTACGAGCAGTACTTC
NA	TRBV6-1	NA	TRBJ1-5	CASSGLGAGISNQPQHF	TGTGCCAGCAGTGGATTAGGGGCCGGGATCAGCAATCAGCCCCAGCATTTT
NA	TRBV28	NA	TRBJ1-1	CASGLSARFRAFF	TGTGCCAGCGGTCTATCAGCCAGATTTCGAGCTTTCTTT
NA	TRBV28	NA	TRBJ1-2	CASSYGGYGYTF	TGTGCCAGCAGTTATGGGGGTTATGGCTACACCTTC
TRBD2	TRBV11-1	NA	TRBJ2-2	CASSVLAGFPPDTGELFF	TGTGCCAGCAGCGTACTAGCGGGATTTCCCCCGGACACCGGGGAGCTGTTTTTT
NA	TRBV7-2	few	TRBJ1-5	CASSLASTGSNQPQHF	TGTGCCAGCAGCTTAGCATCGACAGGTAGCAATCAGCCCCAGCATTTT
NA	TRBV5-1	many	TRBJ1-4	CASTLRGNEKLFF	TGCGCCAGCACCCTTCGGGGTAATGAAAAACTGTTTTTT
NA	TRBV5-1	medium-sized	TRBJ1-2	CASSPGGGEAGYTF	TGCGCCAGCAGCCCTGGGGGGGGAGAGGCTGGCTACACCTTC
TRBD2	TRBV12-3/TRBV12-4	many	TRBJ2-5	CASSELAGGGETQYF	TGTGCCAGCAGTGAACTAGCGGGAGGTGGAGAGACCCAGTACTTC
NA	TRBV7-2	NA	TRBJ1-1	CASSLDLRQTNAEAFF	TGTGCCAGCAGCTTAGATTTACGACAGACGAACGCTGAAGCTTTCTTT
NA	TRBV29-1	NA	TRBJ1-2	CSVSVGGGGGYTF	TGCAGCGTCTCCGTAGGGGGAGGAGGTGGCTACACCTTC
NA	TRBV2	once	TRBJ2-2	CASTFTDLGASGELFF	TGTGCCAGCACCTTTACCGATCTTGGGGCATCCGGGGAGCTGTTTTTT
TRBD1	TRBV7-8	NA	TRBJ1-1	CASSARQGNTEAFF	TGTGCCAGCAGCGCACGACAGGGTAACACTGAAGCTTTCTTT
NA	TRBV10-3	NA	TRBJ1-2	CASSPKGQLPVYGYTF	TGTGCCAGCAGCCCGAAAGGACAGTTACCTGTCTATGGCTACACCTTC
NA	TRBV7-9	NA	TRBJ2-5	CASSASLARETQYF	TGTGCCAGCAGCGCCTCATTAGCCCGAGAGACCCAGTACTTC
NA	TRBV11-1	once	TRBJ1-1	CASSVAAVTNTEAFF	TGTGCCAGCAGCGTAGCTGCGGTTACGAACACTGAAGCTTTCTTT
TRBD2	TRBV20-1	once	TRBJ2-7	CSAGTSGNSYEQYF	TGCAGTGCTGGGACTAGCGGGAACTCCTACGAGCAGTACTTC
NA	TRBV6-2/TRBV6-3	many	TRBJ2-5	CASSPEETQYF	TGTGCCAGCAGTCCCGAAGAGACCCAGTACTTC
NA	TRBV12-3/TRBV12-4	few	TRBJ1-1	CASSLGHSNEKLFFGTEAFF	NA
NA	TRBV5-8	NA	TRBJ1-2	CASSLEVGTGRRYGYTF	TGTGCCAGCAGCTTGGAAGTAGGGACGGGACGGAGGTATGGCTACACCTTC
NA	TRBV15	NA	TRBJ2-6	CATSSSPISGANVLTF	TGTGCCACCAGCAGTTCCCCCATTTCTGGGGCCAACGTCCTGACTTTC
TRBD2	TRBV29-1	NA	TRBJ2-5	CSLDLPSGSGETQYF	TGCAGCTTGGACCTCCCTAGCGGGAGTGGAGAGACCCAGTACTTC
NA	TRBV19	NA	TRBJ2-3	CASSTRLESTGTQYF	TGTGCCAGTAGTACCCGACTAGAGAGCACAGGTACGCAGTATTTT
NA	TRBV7-9	medium-sized	TRBJ1-1	CASSLAGYTEAFF	TGTGCCAGCAGCTTGGCAGGGTACACTGAAGCTTTCTTT
NA	TRBV20-1	many	TRBJ1-1	CSARERDTEAFF	TGCAGTGCTAGAGAGAGGGACACTGAAGCTTTCTTT
NA	TRBV3-1	few	TRBJ2-1	CASRGPGQTGEQFF	TGTGCCAGCAGAGGCCCGGGCCAAACAGGTGAGCAGTTCTTC
NA	TRBV20-1	NA	TRBJ1-1	CSARIGRAFF	TGCAGTGCTAGGATAGGACGGGCTTTCTTT
TRBD1	TRBV10-3	NA	TRBJ1-2	CAISGDRGQSNYGYTF	TGTGCCATCAGTGGGGACAGGGGGCAGAGTAACTATGGCTACACCTTC
NA	TRBV10-1	NA	TRBJ2-7	CASSESGNRYEQYF	TGCGCCAGCAGTGAGTCCGGTAATCGGTACGAGCAGTACTTC